This TCR beta chain was found in a study of PD-L1 blockade in urothelial cancer. Sequenced by immunoSEQ multiplex PCR; TCRdb stores in-frame clones only, minus some. The data contain about 43,000 clones, roughly 85% of them seen just once; the ten biggest clones take up around 15%. Trimming took 4 bases from V and 8 from J; bases not matched to a gene: 5. CDR3 size: 13 residues. The V gene's germline CDR1 is SGHRS and CDR2 YFSETQ. Time point of the sample: peripheral blood 6 weeks after treatment start. The material was PBMCs, obtained around atezolizumab (anti-PD-L1) treatment. The source is a man aged 55 to 70 with urothelial cancer. The rearrangement joins TRBV5-1 to TRBJ2-1; the match to TRBD1 covers 8 bases. The CDR3: CASSPQGVDEQFF. The CDR3 nucleotides read TGCGCCAGCAGCCCACAGGGGGTCGATGAGCAGTTCTTC.